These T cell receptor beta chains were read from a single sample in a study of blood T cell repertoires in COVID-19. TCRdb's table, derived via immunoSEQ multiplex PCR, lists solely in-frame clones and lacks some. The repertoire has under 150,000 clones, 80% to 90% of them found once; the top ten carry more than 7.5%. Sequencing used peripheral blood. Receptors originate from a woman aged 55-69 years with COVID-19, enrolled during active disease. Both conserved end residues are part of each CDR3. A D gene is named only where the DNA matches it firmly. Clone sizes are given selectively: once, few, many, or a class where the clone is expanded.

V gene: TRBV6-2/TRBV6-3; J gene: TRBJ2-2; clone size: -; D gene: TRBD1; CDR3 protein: CASSYAGGEGGELFF; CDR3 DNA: TGTGCCAGCAGTTATGCAGGGGGCGAGGGCGGGGAGCTGTTTTTT
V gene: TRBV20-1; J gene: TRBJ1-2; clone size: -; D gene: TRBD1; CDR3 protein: CSASQGAHGYTF; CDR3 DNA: TGCAGTGCTAGTCAGGGGGCGCATGGCTACACCTTC
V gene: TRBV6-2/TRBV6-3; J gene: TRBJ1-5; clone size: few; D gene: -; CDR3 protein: CASSYSSGNQPQHF; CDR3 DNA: TGTGCCAGCAGTTACAGTTCGGGGAATCAGCCCCAGCATTTT
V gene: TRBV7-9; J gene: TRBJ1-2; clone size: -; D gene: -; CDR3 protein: CASSLEGGSLYGYTF; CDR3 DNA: TGTGCCAGCAGCTTAGAAGGGGGTTCCCTCTATGGCTACACCTTC
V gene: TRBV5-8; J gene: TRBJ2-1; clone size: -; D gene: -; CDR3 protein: CASSSRATNLEQFF; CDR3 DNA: TGTGCCAGCAGCTCGCGCGCCACCAACCTAGAGCAGTTCTTC
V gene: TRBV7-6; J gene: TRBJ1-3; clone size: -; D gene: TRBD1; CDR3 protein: CASSLQTGSISSGNTIYF; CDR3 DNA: TGTGCCAGCAGCCTCCAGACAGGGTCCATCTCCTCTGGAAACACCATATATTTT
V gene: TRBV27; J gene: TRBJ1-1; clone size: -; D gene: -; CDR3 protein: CASQTGLPNTEAFF; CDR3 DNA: TGTGCCAGCCAGACGGGACTCCCGAACACTGAAGCTTTCTTT
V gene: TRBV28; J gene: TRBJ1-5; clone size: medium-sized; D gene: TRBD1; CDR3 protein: CASTTTGGAWQPQHF; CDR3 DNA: TGTGCCAGCACCACCACAGGGGGCGCTTGGCAGCCCCAGCATTTT
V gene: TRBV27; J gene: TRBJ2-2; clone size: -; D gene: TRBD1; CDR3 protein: CASSRRDRGQSTGELFF; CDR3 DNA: TGTGCCAGCAGCCGCCGGGACAGGGGGCAGAGCACCGGGGAGCTGTTTTTT
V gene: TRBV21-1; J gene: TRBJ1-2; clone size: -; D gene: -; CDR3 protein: CASSKEETPEIYNYGYTF; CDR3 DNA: TGTGCCAGCAGCAAAGAGGAGACCCCAGAAATATATAACTATGGCTACACCTTC
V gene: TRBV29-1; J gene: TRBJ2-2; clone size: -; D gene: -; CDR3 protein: CSVERSDTGELFF; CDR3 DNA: TGCAGCGTTGAACGGTCGGACACCGGGGAGCTGTTTTTT
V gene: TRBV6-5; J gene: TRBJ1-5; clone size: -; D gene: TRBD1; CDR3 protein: CASGGQGNQPQHF; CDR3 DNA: TGTGCCAGCGGGGGACAGGGGAATCAGCCCCAGCATTTT
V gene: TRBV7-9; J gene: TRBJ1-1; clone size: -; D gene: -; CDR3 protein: CASSPPGGGSTEAFF; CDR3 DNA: TGTGCCAGCAGCCCGCCGGGGGGAGGGAGCACTGAAGCTTTCTTT
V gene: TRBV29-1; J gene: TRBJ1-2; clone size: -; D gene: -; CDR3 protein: CSVTGTGNYGYTF; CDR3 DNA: TGCAGCGTCACCGGGACTGGAAACTATGGCTACACCTTC
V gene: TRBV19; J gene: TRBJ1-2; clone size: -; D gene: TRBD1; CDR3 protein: CASSIVPRGPDGYTF; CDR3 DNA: TGTGCCAGTAGTATAGTCCCCAGGGGGCCAGATGGCTACACCTTC
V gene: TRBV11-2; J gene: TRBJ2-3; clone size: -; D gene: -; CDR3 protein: CASSPDPGWATDTQYF; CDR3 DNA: TGTGCCAGCAGCCCAGACCCGGGGTGGGCCACAGATACGCAGTATTTT
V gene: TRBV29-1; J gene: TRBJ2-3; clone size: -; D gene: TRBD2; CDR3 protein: CSVDLAGIDTQYF; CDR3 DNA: TGCAGCGTTGACCTAGCGGGGATAGATACGCAGTATTTT
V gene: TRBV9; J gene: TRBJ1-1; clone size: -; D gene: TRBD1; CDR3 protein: CASSPRTGANTEAFF; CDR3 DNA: TGTGCCAGCAGCCCAAGGACAGGAGCGAACACTGAAGCTTTCTTT
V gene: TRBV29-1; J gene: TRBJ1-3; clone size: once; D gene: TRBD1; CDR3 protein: CSVDGTGDSGNTIYF; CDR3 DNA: TGCAGCGTTGACGGGACAGGGGACTCTGGAAACACCATATATTTT
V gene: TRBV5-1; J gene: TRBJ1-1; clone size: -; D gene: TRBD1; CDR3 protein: CASSRQGADTEAFF; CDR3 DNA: TGCGCCAGCAGCAGACAGGGGGCCGACACTGAAGCTTTCTTT
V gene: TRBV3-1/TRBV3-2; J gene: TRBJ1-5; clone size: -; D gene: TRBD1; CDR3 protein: CASQGDHSNQPQHF; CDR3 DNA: TGTGCCAGCCAGGGGGACCATAGCAATCAGCCCCAGCATTTT
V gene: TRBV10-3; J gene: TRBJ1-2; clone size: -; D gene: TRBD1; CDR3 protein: CAISNTGDYGYTF; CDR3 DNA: TGTGCCATCAGTAATACAGGGGACTATGGCTACACCTTC
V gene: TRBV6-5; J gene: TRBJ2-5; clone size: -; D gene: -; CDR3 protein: CATHADRTQETQYF; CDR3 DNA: TGTGCCACCCACGCCGACAGAACCCAAGAGACCCAGTACTTC
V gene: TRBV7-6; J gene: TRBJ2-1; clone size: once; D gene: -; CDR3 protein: CASSDEQGFDNEQFF; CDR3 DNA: TGTGCCAGCAGCGATGAACAGGGTTTTGACAATGAGCAGTTCTTC
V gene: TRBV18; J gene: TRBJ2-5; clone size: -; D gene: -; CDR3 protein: CASSEGVGQETQYF; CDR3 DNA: TGTGCCAGCTCTGAGGGAGTAGGACAAGAGACCCAGTACTTC
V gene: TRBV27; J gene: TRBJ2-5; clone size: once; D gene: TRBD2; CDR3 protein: CASSSLPPSGGMLFQETQYF; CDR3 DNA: TGTGCCAGCAGTTCCCTGCCCCCTAGCGGGGGTATGTTATTTCAAGAGACCCAGTACTTC
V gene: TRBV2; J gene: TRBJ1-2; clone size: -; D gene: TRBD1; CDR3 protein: CASSAGTGDYGYTF; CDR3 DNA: TGTGCCAGCAGCGCCGGGACAGGAGACTATGGCTACACCTTC
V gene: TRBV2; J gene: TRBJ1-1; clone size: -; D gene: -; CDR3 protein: CASSEAFKGAMNTEAFF; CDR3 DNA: TGTGCCAGCAGTGAAGCCTTTAAGGGAGCCATGAACACTGAAGCTTTCTTT
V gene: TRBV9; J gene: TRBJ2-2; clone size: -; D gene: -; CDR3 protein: CASSGDTGSYTGELFF; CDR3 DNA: TGTGCCAGCAGCGGAGACACCGGGAGCTACACCGGGGAGCTGTTTTTT
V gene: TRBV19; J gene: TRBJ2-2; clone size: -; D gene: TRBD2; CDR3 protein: CASSPQTSGAGELFF; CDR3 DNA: TGTGCCAGTAGTCCCCAGACTAGCGGCGCCGGGGAGCTGTTTTTT
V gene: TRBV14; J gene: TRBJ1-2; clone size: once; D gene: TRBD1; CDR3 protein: CASSQTGTAYGYTF; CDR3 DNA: TGTGCCAGCAGCCAAACCGGGACAGCCTATGGCTACACCTTC
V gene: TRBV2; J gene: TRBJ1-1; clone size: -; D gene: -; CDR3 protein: CASSSQGLETEAFF; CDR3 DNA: TGTGCCAGCAGTTCCCAGGGTCTGGAGACTGAAGCTTTCTTT
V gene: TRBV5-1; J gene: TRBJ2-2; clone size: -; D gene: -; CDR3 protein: CASSKEGVSHTGELFF; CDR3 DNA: TGCGCCAGCAGCAAGGAGGGCGTCAGCCACACCGGGGAGCTGTTTTTT
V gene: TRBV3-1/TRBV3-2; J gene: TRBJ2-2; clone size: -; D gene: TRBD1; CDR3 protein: CASTKEGSTGDWETGELFF; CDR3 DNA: TGTGCCAGCACCAAAGAAGGCTCAACAGGGGATTGGGAGACCGGGGAGCTGTTTTTT
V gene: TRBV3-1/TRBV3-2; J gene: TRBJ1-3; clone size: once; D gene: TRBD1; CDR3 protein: CASSVPGQGTGNTIYF; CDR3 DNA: TGTGCCAGCAGCGTGCCGGGACAGGGTACTGGAAACACCATATATTTT
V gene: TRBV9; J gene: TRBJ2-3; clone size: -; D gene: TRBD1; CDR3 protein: CASSVSPGQGAVDTQYF; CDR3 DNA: TGTGCCAGCAGCGTTTCCCCGGGACAGGGGGCTGTTGATACGCAGTATTTT
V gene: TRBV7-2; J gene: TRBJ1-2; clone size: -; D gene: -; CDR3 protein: CASSYEQGNNYGYTF; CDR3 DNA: TGTGCCAGCAGCTACGAACAGGGAAACAACTATGGCTACACCTTC
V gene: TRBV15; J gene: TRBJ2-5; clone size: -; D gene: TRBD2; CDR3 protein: CATSARAAGGIQETQYF; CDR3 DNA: TGTGCCACCAGCGCTCGGGCGGCGGGGGGAATACAAGAGACCCAGTACTTC
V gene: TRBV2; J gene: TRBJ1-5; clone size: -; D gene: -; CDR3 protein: CASRHGGTQGTQHF; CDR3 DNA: TGTGCCAGCAGGCACGGGGGAACCCAGGGAACCCAGCATTTT
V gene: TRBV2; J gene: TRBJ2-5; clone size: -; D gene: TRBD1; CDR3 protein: CASRGQLGQETQYF; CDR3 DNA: TGTGCCAGCCGGGGACAGTTGGGACAAGAGACCCAGTACTTC
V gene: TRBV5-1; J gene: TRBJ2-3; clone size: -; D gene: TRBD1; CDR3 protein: CASSRDSSTDTQYF; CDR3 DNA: TGCGCCAGCAGCCGGGACAGTAGCACAGATACGCAGTATTTT
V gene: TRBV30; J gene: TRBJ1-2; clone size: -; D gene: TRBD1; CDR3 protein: CAWSVRTGNYGYTF; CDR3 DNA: TGTGCCTGGAGTGTAAGGACAGGGAACTATGGCTACACCTTC
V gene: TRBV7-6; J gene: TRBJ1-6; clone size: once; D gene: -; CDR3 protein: CASSLVGRGNSPLHF; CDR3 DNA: TGTGCCAGCAGCTTAGTCGGCAGGGGTAATTCACCCCTCCACTTT
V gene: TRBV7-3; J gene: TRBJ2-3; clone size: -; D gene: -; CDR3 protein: CASSLSLGGSTDTQYF; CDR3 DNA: TGTGCCAGCAGCTTATCACTGGGGGGTAGCACAGATACGCAGTATTTT
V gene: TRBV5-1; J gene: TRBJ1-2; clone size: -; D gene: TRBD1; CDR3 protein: CASSLTGAFYGYTF; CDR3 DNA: TGCGCCAGCAGCTTGACAGGGGCATTCTATGGCTACACCTTC